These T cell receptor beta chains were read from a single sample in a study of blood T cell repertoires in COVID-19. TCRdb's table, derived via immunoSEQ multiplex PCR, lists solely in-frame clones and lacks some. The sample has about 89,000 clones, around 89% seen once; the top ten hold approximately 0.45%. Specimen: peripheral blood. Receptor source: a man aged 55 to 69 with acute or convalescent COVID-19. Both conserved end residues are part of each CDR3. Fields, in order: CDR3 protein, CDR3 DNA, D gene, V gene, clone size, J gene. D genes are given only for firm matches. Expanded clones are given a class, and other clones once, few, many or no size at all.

CDR3: CASTLSGQARPNEQFF; DNA: TGTGCCAGCACCCTTTCGGGACAGGCAAGACCCAATGAGCAGTTCTTC; D: TRBD1; V: TRBV7-9; size: NA; J: TRBJ2-1
CDR3: CASSLWGEINEKLFF; DNA: TGTGCCAGCAGCCTGTGGGGGGAGATTAATGAAAAACTGTTTTTT; D: NA; V: TRBV27; size: NA; J: TRBJ1-4
CDR3: CASSIRGGNTGELFF; DNA: TGTGCCAGCAGTATCCGAGGGGGGAACACCGGGGAGCTGTTTTTT; D: NA; V: TRBV9; size: NA; J: TRBJ2-2
CDR3: CASSDRELNTEAFF; DNA: TGTGCCAGCAGCGACAGGGAATTGAACACTGAAGCTTTCTTT; D: TRBD1; V: TRBV6-2/TRBV6-3; size: NA; J: TRBJ1-1
CDR3: CATSGGNTDTQYF; DNA: TGTGCCACCAGCGGGGGGAACACAGATACGCAGTATTTT; D: TRBD2; V: TRBV6-5; size: NA; J: TRBJ2-3
CDR3: CASSPGTEYGYTF; DNA: TGCGCCAGCAGCCCCGGGACAGAGTATGGCTACACCTTC; D: TRBD1; V: TRBV5-1; size: NA; J: TRBJ1-2
CDR3: CASSLDLSRDQPQHF; DNA: TGCGCCAGCAGCTTGGATTTGAGTCGGGATCAGCCCCAGCATTTT; D: NA; V: TRBV5-1; size: NA; J: TRBJ1-5
CDR3: CASSSRALAGGTYEQYF; DNA: TGTGCCAGCAGCTCCCGTGCTCTAGCGGGAGGAACTTACGAGCAGTACTTC; D: TRBD2; V: TRBV11-2; size: NA; J: TRBJ2-7
CDR3: CASSPGTSESSYNEQFF; DNA: TGTGCCAGCTCACCTGGGACTAGCGAGAGCTCCTACAATGAGCAGTTCTTC; D: TRBD2; V: TRBV18; size: NA; J: TRBJ2-1
CDR3: CASSTGLMNTEAFF; DNA: TGCGCCAGCAGTACAGGGTTAATGAACACTGAAGCTTTCTTT; D: NA; V: TRBV5-1; size: NA; J: TRBJ1-1
CDR3: CASSNSGIYGYTF; DNA: TGTGCCAGCAGCAACAGCGGGATCTATGGCTACACCTTC; D: NA; V: TRBV5-5; size: NA; J: TRBJ1-2
CDR3: CASRSGTGVYGYTF; DNA: TGTGCCAGCAGGTCCGGGACAGGGGTCTATGGCTACACCTTC; D: TRBD1; V: TRBV28; size: NA; J: TRBJ1-2
CDR3: CASSSFQGALHF; DNA: TGTGCCAGCAGCTCCTTCCAGGGGGCCCTCCACTTT; D: TRBD1; V: TRBV12-3/TRBV12-4; size: NA; J: TRBJ1-6
CDR3: CASSPYRANTEAFF; DNA: TGTGCCAGCAGCCCATACAGGGCGAACACTGAAGCTTTCTTT; D: NA; V: TRBV3-1/TRBV3-2; size: NA; J: TRBJ1-1
CDR3: CASSPGQGAEDTQYF; DNA: TGTGCCAGCAGCCCGGGCCAGGGGGCTGAGGATACGCAGTATTTT; D: TRBD1; V: TRBV7-3; size: many; J: TRBJ2-3
CDR3: CASSLEGAVVEQYF; DNA: TGCGCCAGCAGCTTGGAGGGGGCTGTGGTCGAGCAGTACTTC; D: TRBD1; V: TRBV5-1; size: once; J: TRBJ2-7
CDR3: CASSADSPGELFF; DNA: TGCGCCAGCAGCGCGGACAGCCCCGGGGAGCTGTTTTTT; D: NA; V: TRBV5-1; size: NA; J: TRBJ2-2
CDR3: CASSIRTDTLKNIQYF; DNA: TGTGCCAGTAGTATTAGGACAGACACCCTTAAAAACATTCAGTACTTC; D: NA; V: TRBV19; size: NA; J: TRBJ2-4
CDR3: CASSASRGRGPTDTQYF; DNA: TGTGCCAGCAGTGCAAGCCGCGGCCGAGGCCCCACAGATACGCAGTATTTT; D: NA; V: TRBV6-1; size: once; J: TRBJ2-3
CDR3: CASSPGTSGRNTGELFF; DNA: TGTGCCAGCAGCCCGGGGACTAGCGGGAGGAACACCGGGGAGCTGTTTTTT; D: TRBD2; V: TRBV7-3; size: NA; J: TRBJ2-2
CDR3: CASKTGLSNQPQHF; DNA: TGTGCCAGCAAAACAGGTCTTAGCAATCAGCCCCAGCATTTT; D: NA; V: TRBV28; size: once; J: TRBJ1-5
CDR3: CATSDSQSQSYNEQFF; DNA: TGTGCCACCAGTGATTCCCAGTCGCAGTCTTACAATGAGCAGTTCTTC; D: NA; V: TRBV24-1; size: NA; J: TRBJ2-1
CDR3: CASRREGDIQYF; DNA: TGTGCCAGCAGAAGAGAAGGGGACATTCAGTACTTC; D: NA; V: TRBV27; size: NA; J: TRBJ2-4
CDR3: CASSLFSGTASNEKLFF; DNA: TGCGCCAGCAGCTTGTTCTCCGGGACAGCGTCTAATGAAAAACTGTTTTTT; D: TRBD1; V: TRBV5-1; size: NA; J: TRBJ1-4
CDR3: CASRRTGDSPLHF; DNA: TGCGCCAGCCGACGGACCGGGGATTCACCCCTCCACTTT; D: NA; V: TRBV10-1; size: few; J: TRBJ1-6
CDR3: CASSLEARASGRLDEQFF; DNA: TGTGCCAGCAGCTTAGAGGCACGGGCTAGCGGGAGATTGGATGAGCAGTTCTTC; D: TRBD2; V: TRBV7-9; size: NA; J: TRBJ2-1
CDR3: CASSPGGLAWTDTQYF; DNA: TGTGCCAGCTCACCCGGAGGACTAGCGTGGACAGATACGCAGTATTTT; D: TRBD2; V: TRBV18; size: NA; J: TRBJ2-3
CDR3: CSASAGLSLGSTDTQYF; DNA: TGCAGTGCTAGTGCGGGACTATCCCTTGGATCCACAGATACGCAGTATTTT; D: TRBD2; V: TRBV20-1; size: NA; J: TRBJ2-3
CDR3: CSVEGGLAGAYEQYF; DNA: TGCAGCGTTGAAGGGGGACTAGCGGGGGCCTACGAGCAGTACTTC; D: TRBD2; V: TRBV29-1; size: NA; J: TRBJ2-7
CDR3: CASSNLAGGLGEQFF; DNA: TGTGCCAGCAGCAACCTAGCGGGGGGGCTTGGTGAGCAGTTCTTC; D: TRBD2; V: TRBV7-3; size: NA; J: TRBJ2-1
CDR3: CATSPGTPRGDTQYF; DNA: TGTGCCACCAGTCCCGGGACTCCGAGAGGAGATACGCAGTATTTT; D: NA; V: TRBV24-1; size: once; J: TRBJ2-3
CDR3: CAIRGDRGGDTQYF; DNA: TGTGCCATCAGGGGGGACAGGGGCGGAGATACGCAGTATTTT; D: TRBD1; V: TRBV10-3; size: NA; J: TRBJ2-3
CDR3: CASSPTGGDYGYTF; DNA: TGCGCCAGCAGCCCGACAGGGGGCGACTACGGCTACACCTTC; D: TRBD1; V: TRBV5-1; size: NA; J: TRBJ1-2
CDR3: CASSLGDSRAAWGYTF; DNA: TGCGCCAGCAGCCTAGGGGACAGCCGGGCCGCGTGGGGCTACACCTTC; D: TRBD1; V: TRBV5-1; size: NA; J: TRBJ1-2
CDR3: CASSQALAGGIVTYEQYF; DNA: TGTGCCAGCAGCCAAGCCCTAGCGGGAGGGATCGTGACCTACGAGCAGTACTTC; D: TRBD2; V: TRBV3-1/TRBV3-2; size: NA; J: TRBJ2-7
CDR3: CASKMTGAYEQYF; DNA: TGCGCCAGCAAGATGACAGGGGCCTACGAGCAGTACTTC; D: TRBD1; V: TRBV5-1; size: NA; J: TRBJ2-7
CDR3: CASSIGGTGKETQYF; DNA: TGTGCCAGTAGTATAGGAGGGACAGGGAAAGAGACCCAGTACTTC; D: TRBD1; V: TRBV19; size: NA; J: TRBJ2-5
CDR3: CASSIGSRGETQYF; DNA: TGTGCCAGTAGTATAGGTTCCAGGGGTGAGACCCAGTACTTC; D: NA; V: TRBV19; size: NA; J: TRBJ2-5
CDR3: CASSLYESRSGANVLTF; DNA: TGTGCCAGCAGCTTATATGAGTCCCGCTCTGGGGCCAACGTCCTGACTTTC; D: NA; V: TRBV7-9; size: NA; J: TRBJ2-6
CDR3: CASSPIPGDTGELFF; DNA: TGTGCCAGCAGCCCCATCCCCGGGGACACCGGGGAGCTGTTTTTT; D: NA; V: TRBV4-2; size: NA; J: TRBJ2-2
CDR3: CASSSSGRETQYF; DNA: TGTGCCAGCAGCTCCTCAGGGAGGGAGACCCAGTACTTC; D: NA; V: TRBV12-3/TRBV12-4; size: NA; J: TRBJ2-5
CDR3: CASSVDPGGVNTEAFF; DNA: TGTGCCAGCAGCGTAGACCCGGGCGGGGTGAACACTGAAGCTTTCTTT; D: NA; V: TRBV9; size: NA; J: TRBJ1-1
CDR3: CSVVGGRNEQFF; DNA: TGCAGCGTTGTGGGGGGGCGGAATGAGCAGTTCTTC; D: NA; V: TRBV29-1; size: NA; J: TRBJ2-1
CDR3: CASSIDRLNTEAFF; DNA: TGTGCCAGTAGTATAGACAGATTGAACACTGAAGCTTTCTTT; D: NA; V: TRBV19; size: NA; J: TRBJ1-1
CDR3: CASSFGHRQNTEAFF; DNA: TGTGCCAGCAGCTTTGGGCATCGCCAGAACACTGAAGCTTTCTTT; D: NA; V: TRBV7-9; size: NA; J: TRBJ1-1
CDR3: CATSRGTANYGYTF; DNA: TGTGCCACCAGCAGAGGGACAGCTAACTATGGCTACACCTTC; D: NA; V: TRBV15; size: NA; J: TRBJ1-2
CDR3: CASSQDRTGVQPQHF; DNA: TGTGCCAGCAGCCAAGATAGGACGGGGGTTCAGCCCCAGCATTTT; D: NA; V: TRBV3-1/TRBV3-2; size: NA; J: TRBJ1-5
CDR3: CASSMGQGGSPLHF; DNA: TGTGCCAGCAGTATGGGACAGGGCGGTTCACCCCTCCACTTT; D: TRBD1; V: TRBV28; size: NA; J: TRBJ1-6
CDR3: CANQAGGSSYNEQFF; DNA: TGTGCCAATCAAGCGGGGGGGAGCTCCTACAATGAGCAGTTCTTC; D: TRBD2; V: TRBV24-1; size: NA; J: TRBJ2-1